Listed below are T cell receptor beta chains from one sample, sequenced in a study of T cell changes during pregnancy in multiple sclerosis. Only in-frame clones appear in the TCRdb table, and some are missing; sequencing was by immunoSEQ multiplex PCR. The sample has 45,000 to 70,000 clones, roughly nine tenths seen once. Sequences were derived from CD4+ T cells from peripheral blood mononuclear cells, sampled in the second trimester of pregnancy. These receptors were obtained from a female donor with multiple sclerosis, enrolled in a pregnancy study. CDR3s include the opening cysteine and the closing phenylalanine or tryptophan. Each record gives: D gene, clone size, J gene, V gene, CDR3 DNA, CDR3 protein. The D gene is left open where the match is weak. For some rows the clone size is stated as once, few or many, or as a class when expanded; others skip it.

d_gene: -; abundance: -; j_gene: TRBJ2-7; v_gene: TRBV27; CDR3nt: TGTGCCAGCAGTTTGGCGGGGAACATCTACGAGCAGTACTTC; CDR3aa: CASSLAGNIYEQYF
d_gene: -; abundance: few; j_gene: TRBJ1-5; v_gene: TRBV11-2; CDR3nt: TGTGCCAGCAGCTTAGGGTCAGGACAGCCCCAGCATTTT; CDR3aa: CASSLGSGQPQHF
d_gene: -; abundance: once; j_gene: TRBJ1-5; v_gene: TRBV15; CDR3nt: TGTGCCACCAGCAGGGCCGACAATCAGCCCCAGCATTTT; CDR3aa: CATSRADNQPQHF
d_gene: TRBD1; abundance: -; j_gene: TRBJ1-1; v_gene: TRBV18; CDR3nt: TGTGCCAGCTCATCGACAGGGTTAGGAGCTGAAGCTTTCTTT; CDR3aa: CASSSTGLGAEAFF
d_gene: -; abundance: -; j_gene: TRBJ2-5; v_gene: TRBV11-2; CDR3nt: TGTGCCAGCAGCCGAACAGGACTACAAGAGACCCAGTACTTC; CDR3aa: CASSRTGLQETQYF
d_gene: -; abundance: -; j_gene: TRBJ1-2; v_gene: TRBV21-1; CDR3nt: TGTGCCAGCAGCGCGCCCGGGAACGACTATGGCTACACCTTC; CDR3aa: CASSAPGNDYGYTF
d_gene: -; abundance: -; j_gene: TRBJ1-2; v_gene: TRBV4-1; CDR3nt: TGCGCCAGCAGCCAAGTGGGGGCCAGGGGTTACTATGGCTACACCTTC; CDR3aa: CASSQVGARGYYGYTF
d_gene: TRBD2; abundance: -; j_gene: TRBJ2-6; v_gene: TRBV15; CDR3nt: TGTGCCACCAGCTCCCCGGGACTAGCGGGAACTGGGGCCAACGTCCTGACTTTC; CDR3aa: CATSSPGLAGTGANVLTF
d_gene: TRBD2; abundance: -; j_gene: TRBJ2-3; v_gene: TRBV5-1; CDR3nt: TGCGCCAGCAGCTTGGCTAGCGGAGGCGGCGATACGCAGTATTTT; CDR3aa: CASSLASGGGDTQYF
d_gene: TRBD2; abundance: -; j_gene: TRBJ2-2; v_gene: TRBV5-1; CDR3nt: TGCGCCAGCAGCTTGGCCGGGCTAGCGGGGGGAAACACCGGGGAGCTGTTTTTT; CDR3aa: CASSLAGLAGGNTGELFF
d_gene: -; abundance: -; j_gene: TRBJ2-4; v_gene: TRBV29-1; CDR3nt: TGCAGCGTTCAACCACTCCTAGCCAAAAACATTCAGTACTTC; CDR3aa: CSVQPLLAKNIQYF
d_gene: TRBD1; abundance: -; j_gene: TRBJ1-1; v_gene: TRBV19; CDR3nt: TGTGCCAGTAGTACACAGGGGGCTTTGAACACTGAAGCTTTCTTT; CDR3aa: CASSTQGALNTEAFF
d_gene: TRBD2; abundance: -; j_gene: TRBJ2-7; v_gene: TRBV5-1; CDR3nt: TGCGCCAGCAGCCAGGGGACTAGCCACTACGAGCAGTACTTC; CDR3aa: CASSQGTSHYEQYF
d_gene: TRBD2; abundance: -; j_gene: TRBJ2-5; v_gene: TRBV7-9; CDR3nt: TGTGCCAGCATCCGCCCTAGACTAGCGGGGGGAGAGACCCAGTACTTC; CDR3aa: CASIRPRLAGGETQYF
d_gene: -; abundance: -; j_gene: TRBJ2-3; v_gene: TRBV7-3; CDR3nt: TGTGCCAGCAGCCCTGGGGGGGATACGCAGTATTTT; CDR3aa: CASSPGGDTQYF
d_gene: TRBD1; abundance: -; j_gene: TRBJ2-7; v_gene: TRBV11-2; CDR3nt: TGTGCCAGCGTTGAGGGGGCTCGGGACGAGCAGTACTTC; CDR3aa: CASVEGARDEQYF
d_gene: -; abundance: once; j_gene: TRBJ1-5; v_gene: TRBV29-1; CDR3nt: TGCAGCGTAAGGGGTCAGGGGCCTGGGGATTGGCATTTT; CDR3aa: CSVRGQGPGDWHF
d_gene: TRBD2; abundance: -; j_gene: TRBJ2-2; v_gene: TRBV10-3; CDR3nt: TGTGCCATCAGTGGCGGGACTAGCGCGAACACCGGGGAGCTGTTTTTT; CDR3aa: CAISGGTSANTGELFF
d_gene: -; abundance: -; j_gene: TRBJ2-6; v_gene: TRBV5-1; CDR3nt: TGCGCCAGCAGCTTGGATCCCCGGGGAGCTGGGGCCAACGTCCTGACTTTC; CDR3aa: CASSLDPRGAGANVLTF
d_gene: TRBD2; abundance: -; j_gene: TRBJ2-5; v_gene: TRBV6-5; CDR3nt: TGTGCCAGCAGACTTTCGGGGGGGCGAGAGACCCAGTACTTC; CDR3aa: CASRLSGGRETQYF
d_gene: -; abundance: -; j_gene: TRBJ1-2; v_gene: TRBV18; CDR3nt: TGTGCCAGCTCGTCGCAGGGGACGGACGGCTACACCTTC; CDR3aa: CASSSQGTDGYTF
d_gene: -; abundance: -; j_gene: TRBJ2-7; v_gene: TRBV9; CDR3nt: TGTGCCAGCAGCGTAGGCAGCAGGGCCCCCGTTGAAGAGCAGTACTTC; CDR3aa: CASSVGSRAPVEEQYF
d_gene: TRBD2; abundance: -; j_gene: TRBJ2-2; v_gene: TRBV4-1; CDR3nt: TGCGCCAGCAGCCAAGGGGGGCTAGCGGGAGTCGGGACCGGGGAGCTGTTTTTT; CDR3aa: CASSQGGLAGVGTGELFF
d_gene: TRBD1; abundance: -; j_gene: TRBJ2-1; v_gene: TRBV28; CDR3nt: TGTGCCAGCAGGACGGCCGGGACAGGGCAGTTCTTC; CDR3aa: CASRTAGTGQFF
d_gene: -; abundance: -; j_gene: TRBJ1-1; v_gene: TRBV15; CDR3nt: TGTGCCACCAGCAGAGATTTGGCAGGGATGAACACTGAAGCTTTCTTT; CDR3aa: CATSRDLAGMNTEAFF
d_gene: TRBD2; abundance: -; j_gene: TRBJ2-1; v_gene: TRBV7-3; CDR3nt: TGTGCCAGCAGTTTGGCGGGAGATAACAATGAGCAGTTCTTC; CDR3aa: CASSLAGDNNEQFF